The 6 T cell receptor beta chains below were found in one sample sequenced in a study of Ad26.COV2.S vaccination and SARS-CoV-2 variants. Libraries were prepared by immunoSEQ multiplex PCR; TCRdb keeps only in-frame clonotypes and omits some of them. The table records about 330,000 clones, 85% to 90% of them present only once. Stated treatment: roughly 20 received Ad26.COV2.S at low or high dose, single or two shots; roughly 5 received placebo; per-sample allocation not given. Day 63 after the first injection of vaccine or placebo was the sampling time. Sequenced material: peripheral blood, taken in a trial of Ad26.COV2.S vaccine versus placebo. Source of these receptors: a person between 18 and 59 years old who received the Ad26.COV2.S COVID-19 vaccine or a placebo.

V usage is TRBV5-1 and J usage is TRBJ1-2; 7 positions agree with TRBD1. This CDR3 region has 16 residues. The J segment lost 3 bases and the V segment lost 0 bases, leaving 8 bases of the junction unmatched. Germline V lookup: CDR1 SGHRS, CDR2 YFSETQ. The CDR3 DNA is TGCGCCAGCAGCTTGGGAGGGGGACAGACTTACTATGGCTACACCTTC. It specifies CASSLGGGQTYYGYTF.

On this clone itself: This may come from a read error, since a much larger clone is one base off. This chain links TRBV6-2 or TRBV6-3 with TRBJ1-1, with 7 bases aligning to TRBD1. V lost 2 bases to trimming and J lost 4 bases; unmatched junction nucleotides: 1. Germline V gene lookup returns CDR1 MNHEY and CDR2 SVGEGT. The CDR3 is 13 residues long. CDR3 sequence (DNA): TGTGCCAGCAGTTACCAGGGGGGCACTGAAGCTTTCTTT. Amino acid sequence: CASSYQGGTEAFF.

This chain links TRBV7-8 with TRBJ1-3; possible D gene TRBD1, 5 bases. CDR1 is SGHVS and CDR2 is FQNEAQ in the germline V gene. V was trimmed by 2 bases and J by 0 bases, leaving 11 bases between them. The CDR3 loop spans 16 amino acids. The CDR3 loop is CASSLMPGISGNTIYF. CDR3 nucleotides: TGTGCCAGCAGCTTAATGCCAGGGATCTCTGGAAACACCATATATTTT.

This chain joins TRBV28 and TRBJ2-7; the D is unclear. The V gene's germline CDR1 is MDHEN and CDR2 SYDVKM. The ends were cut back, 3 bases at V and 6 bases at J, with 3 bases in the middle. The CDR3 loop spans 10 amino acids. The CDR3 spells CASSFGEQYF. The CDR3 nucleotides are TGTGCCAGCAGTTTCGGCGAGCAGTACTTC.

CDR3 sequence (DNA): TGTGCCAGCTTCCCGGGCGGGCCGAACACTGAAGCTTTCTTT. It is translated as CASFPGGPNTEAFF. J is TRBJ1-1 and V is TRBV6-5; D is unclear. This CDR3 is built from 14 residues. Trimming removed 8 bases at V and 1 base at J, with 14 bases between. Germline V gene data show CDR1 as MNHEY and CDR2 as SVGAGI.

The J gene is TRBJ1-5, the V gene TRBV7-6; 7 bases are shared with TRBD1. The V gene's germline CDR1 is SGHVS and CDR2 FNYEAQ. The CDR3 consists of 15 residues. The trim removed 2 bases at V and 7 bases at J, leaving 8 bases unmatched. The CDR3 loop reads CASSLSQGSEQPQHF. CDR3 bases: TGTGCCAGCAGCTTATCACAGGGGTCGGAACAGCCCCAGCATTTT.